This record concerns one TCR beta chain sequence. Its cognate antigen has yet to be identified. No clone much larger than this one lies a single base away; base qualities are absent. The cohort comprised 30 or so patients with locally advanced or metastatic urothelial carcinoma treated at Memorial Sloan Kettering on a trial protocol. Peripheral blood mononuclear cells were collected pretreatment and during treatment, at between 1 and 8 total time points per patient. The Qiagen DNeasy Blood extraction kit was used to purify genomic DNA from total PBMCs and tumor samples. PBMCs were collected pretreatment and during treatment, and were isolated and stored as previously described. To estimate absolute template abundance from read counts, synthetic TCR analog templates were spiked into each PCR. TCRbeta CDR3 regions were amplified from genomic DNA with bias-controlled V and J gene primers using the immunoSEQ assay. Sequencing of rearranged TCRbeta segments was done at approximately 20X coverage. The authors' pipeline ran thus. Sequencing errors were corrected by clustering and CDR3s were annotated against IMGT to assign V, D and J genes. Only productive TCRbeta rearrangements were used in downstream analyses, excluding out-of-frame or stop-codon sequences. To compute clonality, Shannon entropy was normalized by the log of the number of unique productive sequences and then subtracted from one. Clones differing between time points or between blood and tumor were identified by Fisher's exact test with Benjamini-Hochberg correction at adjusted p below 0.01. Not all clones reach the TCRdb copy of this immuneACCESS table, which keeps in-frame sequences only. Checked studies attribute under half of the gap to unresolved V genes and leave the rest unexplained. The DNA gave D and trimming, while V, J and clone size come from that table. This sample is represented by about 100,000 clones; around 82% of them were singletons. The top ten constitute more than 2% of the sample.

Looking up the germline V gene (reference sequence) yields CDR1 SGHAT and CDR2 FQDESV. V ends up 1 base short and J 7 bases short, with an unmatched junction base count of 6. From cysteine to phenylalanine, the CDR3 is 15 amino acids long. Kept here is only the CDR3 DNA, which spans 45 bases and is read in frame from base 1. This sample is drawn from a study of PD-L1 blockade in urothelial cancer listed by TCRdb under 2017. About the investigation overall: Every patient began therapy at some point between 2013 and 2015 and was given atezolizumab 1,200 mg intravenously every 3 weeks. About 85% of the roughly 29 patients were males with bladder-origin urothelial cancer, and about two thirds of the roughly 30 reported a prior smoking history. Patients had an ECOG performance status of 0 or 1 and had received between 0 and 3 prior chemotherapy regimens. Blood samples were analyzed 3 weeks after the start of treatment (second dose) and 6 weeks after the start of treatment. Blood samples yielded a median of approximately 150,000 T cells and roughly 83,000 unique TCRs, with median clonality roughly 0.085. The study, an exploratory multi-omic analysis, examined somatic, immune and clinical correlates of response to PD-L1 blockade with atezolizumab in urothelial cancer. Pretreatment tumor samples, along with matched peripheral blood collected serially before and after atezolizumab treatment, underwent TCR sequencing. Durable clinical benefit was defined as progression-free survival longer than 6 months, and TCR features were also tested against progression-free and overall survival. In the same patients, pretreatment tumors underwent whole exome sequencing and RNA sequencing in addition to TCR sequencing. About 10 patients achieved durable clinical benefit and about 19 did not. Twenty-nine patients had pretreatment blood TCR-seq, about 24 had at least one posttreatment blood collection, and about 24 had tumor TCR-seq. The investigation overall reported the following: Among patients with durable benefit, tumor-associated TCR clones showed greater expansion in peripheral blood 3 weeks after treatment started (n ≈ 21, p = 0.022). Improved progression-free and overall survival was associated with having pretreatment peripheral blood TCR clonality below the median. Because the sample size was small (n of about 30) and many exploratory analyses were performed, the results are intended to be hypothesis-generating.

This chain is built from TRBV11-1 and TRBJ2-1, with 8 bases matching TRBD1. The receptor's source is a man between 45 and 60 years old with urothelial cancer. The sequencing here drew on PBMCs, taken around atezolizumab (anti-PD-L1) treatment. CDR3 reads: CASSLDRGVWNEQFF. The DNA sequence reads TGTGCCAGCAGCTTAGACAGGGGGGTGTGGAATGAGCAGTTCTTC.